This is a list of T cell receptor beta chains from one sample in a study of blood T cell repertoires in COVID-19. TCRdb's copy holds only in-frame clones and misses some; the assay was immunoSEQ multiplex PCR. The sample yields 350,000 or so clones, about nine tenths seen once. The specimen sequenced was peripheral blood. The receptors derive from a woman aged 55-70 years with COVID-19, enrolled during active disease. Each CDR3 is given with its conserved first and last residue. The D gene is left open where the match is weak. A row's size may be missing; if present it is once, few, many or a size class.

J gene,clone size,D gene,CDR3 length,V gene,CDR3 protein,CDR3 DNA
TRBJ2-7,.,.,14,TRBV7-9,CASSPPQRRDEQYF,TGTGCCAGCAGCCCTCCCCAGCGCCGGGACGAGCAGTACTTC
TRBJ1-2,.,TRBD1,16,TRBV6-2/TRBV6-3,CASSPRTGWPFYGYTF,TGTGCCAGCAGTCCACGGACAGGTTGGCCCTTCTATGGCTACACCTTC
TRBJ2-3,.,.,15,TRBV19,CASSIGGARTDTQYF,TGTGCCAGTAGTATAGGGGGAGCTCGCACAGATACGCAGTATTTT
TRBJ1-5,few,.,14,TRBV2,CASSAGDSNQPQHF,TGTGCCAGCAGTGCAGGGGATAGCAATCAGCCCCAGCATTTT
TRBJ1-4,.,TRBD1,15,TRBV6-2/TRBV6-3,CASSSDRAAAEKLFF,TGTGCCAGCAGTTCCGACAGGGCGGCCGCTGAAAAACTGTTTTTT
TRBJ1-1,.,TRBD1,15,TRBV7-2,CASSPRGTGSTEAFF,TGTGCCAGCAGCCCGAGGGGGACAGGGAGCACTGAAGCTTTCTTT
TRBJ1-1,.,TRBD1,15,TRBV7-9,CASSPSTGTNTEAFF,TGTGCCAGCAGCCCTTCGACAGGGACGAACACTGAAGCTTTCTTT
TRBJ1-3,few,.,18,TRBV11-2,CASSFRFRGFSSGNTIYF,TGTGCCAGCAGCTTCCGTTTCCGGGGGTTCAGCTCTGGAAACACCATATATTTT
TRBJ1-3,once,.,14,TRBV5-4,CASSPRGSGNTIYF,TGTGCCAGCAGCCCCCGGGGGTCTGGAAACACCATATATTTT
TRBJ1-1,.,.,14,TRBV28,CASSLRSGNTEAFF,TGTGCCAGCAGTTTAAGGTCGGGGAACACTGAAGCTTTCTTT
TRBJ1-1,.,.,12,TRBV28,CASSSHLSGAFF,TGTGCCAGCAGTTCCCATCTCTCGGGAGCTTTCTTT
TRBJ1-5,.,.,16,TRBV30,CAWSIRGDLTNQPQHF,TGTGCCTGGAGCATTCGGGGGGATTTAACCAATCAGCCCCAGCATTTT
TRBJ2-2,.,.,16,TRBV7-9,CASSPRVFSPTGELFF,TGTGCCAGCAGCCCCCGGGTTTTTTCCCCAACCGGGGAGCTGTTTTTT
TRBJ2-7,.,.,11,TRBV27,CASRDGLEQYF,TGTGCCAGCAGAGACGGACTTGAGCAGTACTTC
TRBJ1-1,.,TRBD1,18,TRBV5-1,CASSLVGRGQGGNTEAFF,TGCGCCAGCAGCTTGGTGGGCAGGGGGCAAGGTGGGAACACTGAAGCTTTCTTT
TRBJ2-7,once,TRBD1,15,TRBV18,CASSPQTGGPYEQYF,TGTGCCAGCTCACCACAGACAGGGGGCCCCTACGAGCAGTACTTC
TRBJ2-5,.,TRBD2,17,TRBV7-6,CASSLVGRAGGQETQYF,TGTGCCAGCAGCTTAGTGGGGCGAGCGGGGGGACAAGAGACCCAGTACTTC
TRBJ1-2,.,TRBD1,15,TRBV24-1,CATSDGGTGLNGYTF,TGTGCCACCAGTGATGGAGGGACAGGGCTAAATGGCTACACCTTC
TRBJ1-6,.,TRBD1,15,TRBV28,CASLLRDRGLSPLHF,TGTGCCAGCCTTCTACGGGACAGGGGGCTCTCACCCCTCCACTTT
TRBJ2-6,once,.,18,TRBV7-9,CASFDNSLITSGANVLTF,TGTGCCAGCTTTGACAACTCCTTAATCACCTCTGGGGCCAACGTCCTGACTTTC
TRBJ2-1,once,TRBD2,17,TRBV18,CASSPSSGGSIYNEQFF,TGTGCCAGCTCACCGTCTAGCGGGGGCTCTATCTACAATGAGCAGTTCTTC
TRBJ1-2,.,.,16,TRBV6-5,CASSSSSRGNNYGYTF,TGTGCCAGCAGTTCCTCCAGTCGCGGAAATAACTATGGCTACACCTTC
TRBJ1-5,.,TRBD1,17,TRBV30,CACQHPGTGARNQPQHF,TGTGCCTGTCAGCACCCCGGGACAGGGGCTCGGAATCAGCCCCAGCATTTT
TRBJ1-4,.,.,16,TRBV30,CAWISLTGHKDEKLFF,TGTGCCTGGATTAGCCTTACGGGTCACAAAGATGAAAAACTGTTTTTT
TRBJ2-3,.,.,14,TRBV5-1,CASSLATFTDTQYF,TGCGCCAGCAGCTTGGCCACTTTCACAGATACGCAGTATTTT
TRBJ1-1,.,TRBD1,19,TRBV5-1,CASSLEGQGAERRNTEAFF,TGCGCCAGCAGCTTGGAGGGACAGGGGGCGGAAAGGAGGAACACTGAAGCTTTCTTT
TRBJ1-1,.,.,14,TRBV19,CASSIKTLNTEAFF,TGTGCCAGTAGTATAAAGACTTTGAACACTGAAGCTTTCTTT
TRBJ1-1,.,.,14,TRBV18,CASSPSGLNTEAFF,TGTGCCAGCTCACCCTCAGGGTTGAACACTGAAGCTTTCTTT
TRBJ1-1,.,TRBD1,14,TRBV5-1,CASSEQGGGTEAFF,TGCGCCAGCAGCGAGCAGGGGGGAGGCACTGAAGCTTTCTTT
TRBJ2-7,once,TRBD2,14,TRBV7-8,CLPGRTSGTYEQYF,TGCCTCCCTGGTCGGACTAGCGGAACCTACGAGCAGTACTTC
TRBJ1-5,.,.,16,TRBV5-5,CASSVGTIYSNQPQHF,TGTGCCAGCAGCGTAGGGACAATTTATAGCAATCAGCCCCAGCATTTT
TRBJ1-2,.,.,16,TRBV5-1,CASSGVKDSPFYGYTF,TGCGCCAGCAGCGGCGTAAAAGACAGCCCTTTCTATGGCTACACCTTC
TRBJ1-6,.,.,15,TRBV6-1,CASSEGRRNNSPLHF,TGTGCCAGCAGTGAAGGGAGACGCAACAATTCACCCCTCCACTTT
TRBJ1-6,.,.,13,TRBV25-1,CASSASFNSPLHF,TGTGCCAGCAGTGCTTCCTTTAATTCACCCCTCCACTTT
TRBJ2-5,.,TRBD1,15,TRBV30,CAWSGGQGGYETQYF,TGTGCCTGGAGTGGAGGACAGGGAGGCTATGAGACCCAGTACTTC
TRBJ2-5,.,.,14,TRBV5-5,CASSLVAAGETQYF,TGTGCCAGCAGCTTGGTGGCCGCGGGGGAGACCCAGTACTTC
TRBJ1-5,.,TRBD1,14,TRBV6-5,CASRETGVDQPQHF,TGTGCCAGCAGGGAGACAGGGGTGGATCAGCCCCAGCATTTT
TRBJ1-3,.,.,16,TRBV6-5,CASSLWAKASGNTIYF,TGTGCCAGCAGTTTATGGGCTAAGGCCTCTGGAAACACCATATATTTT
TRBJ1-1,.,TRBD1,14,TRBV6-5,CASSDRDADTEAFF,TGTGCCAGCAGCGACAGGGATGCGGACACTGAAGCTTTCTTT
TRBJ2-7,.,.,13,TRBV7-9,CAGRDGDSYEQYF,TGTGCCGGTCGCGACGGGGACTCCTACGAGCAGTACTTC
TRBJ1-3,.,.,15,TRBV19,CASSIAVSSGNTIYF,TGTGCCAGTAGTATTGCCGTCAGCTCTGGAAACACCATATATTTT
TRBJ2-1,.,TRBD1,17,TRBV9,CASSVAQGTGGDNEQFF,TGTGCCAGCAGCGTAGCCCAGGGGACAGGGGGTGACAATGAGCAGTTCTTC
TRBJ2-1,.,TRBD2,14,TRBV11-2,CASSPTSGYNEQFF,TGTGCCAGCAGCCCGACTAGCGGGTACAATGAGCAGTTCTTC
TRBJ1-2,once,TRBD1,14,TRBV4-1,CASSTGGQAGGYTF,TGCGCCAGCAGCACCGGGGGACAGGCGGGTGGCTACACCTTC
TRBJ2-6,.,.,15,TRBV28,CASTVSSSGANVLTF,TGTGCCAGCACCGTATCCAGCTCTGGGGCCAACGTCCTGACTTTC